The 28 T cell receptor beta chains in this list originate from one sample, sequenced in a study of type 1 regulatory T cells. General study results and limits: Type 1 regulatory T cells had a more restricted TCR repertoire than non-type 1 regulatory T cells.

In TCRdb, the reads were re-called with MiXCR into one record per CDR3 protein. The sample comprises some 71,000 distinct CDR3 sequences, roughly 20% of which are singletons, and 7.5% to 8.5% rests with the top ten. These receptors lack a known antigen. Sequencing was done on a sample of cultured type 1 regulatory T (Tr1) cells, either the whole culture or a sorted fraction (not recorded which). The receptors here all came from a human donor in good health.

This clonotype was observed a few times. This sequence joins TRBV29-1 and TRBJ2-2, with D tentatively TRBD2 (6 bases). CDR1 and CDR2 from the germline V gene are SQVTM and ANQGSEA. Trimming pared 3 bases from V and 4 bases from J, leaving 15 bases between. The CDR3 is made up of 15 amino acids. The CDR3: CSVEFQRSGTGELFF. CDR3 sequence (DNA): TGCAGCGTTGAGTTTCAACGTAGCGGCACCGGGGAGCTGTTTTTT.

This clonotype came up many times. The chain uses TRBV5-1 and TRBJ2-1, with 11 nucleotides matching TRBD2. The CDR3 is made up of 16 amino acids. The germline gives CDR1 SGHRS, CDR2 YFSETQ. Germline trimming cut 2 bases from V and 6 bases from J; bases unmatched to any gene: 7. Written as DNA, the CDR3 is TGCGCCAGCAGCTTTGAACTAGCGGGAGACATCAATGAGCAGTTCTTC. It codes for CASSFELAGDINEQFF.

This clonotype occurred a few times. This chain connects TRBV5-1 to TRBJ2-5, with 8 bases matching TRBD1. The CDR3 spans 15 residues. V shed 4 bases, J shed 5 bases, and the junction held 10 bases outside the gene matches. Germline V CDR1 and CDR2: SGHRS, YFSETQ. The CDR3 DNA reads TGCGCCAGCAGCGTTGGACAGGGAGAGGTTGAGACCCAGTACTTC. It translates to CASSVGQGEVETQYF.

The chain employs TRBV25-1 and TRBJ2-1; D is possibly TRBD2 (6 bases). The CDR3 totals 16 residues. Germline CDR1 is MGHDK and CDR2 is SYGVNS. The V gene lost 1 base and the J gene lost 1 base, with 11 bases spanning the gap. CDR3 bases: TGTGCCAGCAGTGAATTGGGGCGGGGTTCCTACAATGAGCAGTTCTTC. As protein: CASSELGRGSYNEQFF.

The CDR3 is CASSPTGRFGTF. The CDR3 DNA sequence: TGTGCCAGCAGCCCGACAGGGCGATTCGGCACCTTC. The V call is TRBV6-2 or TRBV6-3, the J call TRBJ1-2; 7 positions agree with TRBD1. The J segment lost 13 bases and the V segment lost 6 bases, leaving 11 bases of the junction unmatched. This CDR3 is built from 12 residues. Germline CDR1 reads MNHEY; CDR2 reads SVGEGT.

The table lists this clonotype with many counts. The chain links TRBV15 to TRBJ1-2; no firm D call. The CDR3 consists of 15 residues. Trimming cost V 2 bases and J 0 bases, with 10 bases left between them. Per the germline V gene, CDR1 is LNHNV and CDR2 is YYDKDF (reference sequence). The CDR3 here is CATSRTVMTNYGYTF. The CDR3 DNA reads as TGTGCCACCAGCAGAACAGTTATGACTAACTATGGCTACACCTTC.

The V gene is TRBV7-2, the J gene TRBJ2-3; 7 positions match TRBD2. CDR1 is SGHTA, CDR2 FQGNSA, per germline. V shed 5 bases and J 8 bases; nucleotides not matched to a gene: 4. The CDR3 is made up of 12 amino acids. The CDR3 region has the DNA TGTGCCAGCAGCGTTTCGGGGGGTACGCAGTATTTT. It is translated as CASSVSGGTQYF.

On this clonotype: One end of the junction does not line up with germline, which may come from a read error. The chain carries TRBV12-3 or TRBV12-4 and TRBJ2-1; the match to TRBD2 covers 8 bases. The CDR3 runs to 11 residues. The CDR3 DNA is TGTGTCAGCCAGAGCGGGAGAGTCCCGTTCTTC. Its protein product is CVSQSGRVPFF.

This sequence joins TRBV18 and TRBJ1-6, with D possibly matching TRBD1 (6 bases). Germline V lookup: CDR1 KGHSH, CDR2 LQKENI. V was cut by 6 bases and J by 6 bases, with 15 bases left in between. CDR3 length: 15 amino acids. The CDR3 bases are TGTGCCAGCTCCCCTACGGACAGTTCTAATTCACCCCTCCACTTT. It specifies CASSPTDSSNSPLHF.

This clonotype was observed a few times. This chain connects TRBV4-3 to TRBJ2-5; the D gene is possibly TRBD1 (7 bases). This CDR3 spans 16 amino acids. Germline V CDR1 and CDR2: LGHNA, YSLEER. V was cut by 1 base and J by 2 bases, with 14 bases left in between. CDR3: CASSQVEGAWQETQYF. The CDR3 nucleotides are TGCGCCAGCAGCCAAGTGGAGGGGGCGTGGCAAGAGACCCAGTACTTC.

On this clonotype itself: A much more abundant neighbour one base away suggests this may be a read error. This chain uses TRBV28 with TRBJ1-2, with D uncertain. Germline CDR1 is MDHEN and CDR2 is SYDVKM. There are 12 residues in the CDR3. Here the CDR3 reads CASSLSNHGYTF. CDR3 bases: TGTGCCAGCAGTTTGTCTAACCATGGCTACACCTTC.

This clonotype showed up just a few times. This chain connects TRBV10-3 to TRBJ1-5; possible D gene TRBD1, 5 bases. V was pared by 3 bases and J by 5 bases, with 8 bases between. CDR1 and CDR2 (germline): ENHRY, SYGVKD. This CDR3 contains 13 residues. The CDR3 DNA sequence: TGTGCCATCAGTGACAGGGTGGATCAGCCCCAGCATTTT. Translated: CAISDRVDQPQHF.

A remark on this clonotype: A much larger clone sits a single nucleotide away, making a read error possible. This chain connects TRBV5-1 to TRBJ1-1, with D uncertain. Germline lookup yields CDR1 SGHRS and CDR2 YFSETQ. This CDR3 is 14 amino acids long. V lost 5 bases and J 0 bases, leaving 11 bases between the germline ends. The CDR3 loop reads CASREDPMNTEAFF. As DNA, the CDR3 is TGCGCCAGCAGGGAAGACCCAATGAACACTGAAGCTTTCTTT.

This clonotype was seen ten or more times. This chain's CDR3 is CASSRTSGNTGELFF. The DNA for the CDR3 is TGTGCCAGTAGTAGGACTAGCGGGAACACCGGGGAGCTGTTTTTT. The gene calls are TRBV19 and TRBJ2-2, with 10 bases aligning to TRBD2. The CDR3 extends over 15 amino acids. Trimming cost V 4 bases and J 1 base; bases outside gene matches: 0. Germline CDR1 is LNHDA and CDR2 is SQIVND (reference sequence).

Only a few counts were recorded for this clonotype. V gene TRBV14 combines with J gene TRBJ2-1; a weak D match, TRBD2 (6 bases). The CDR3 has 17 residues. V lost 3 bases to trimming and J lost 7 bases, with 22 bases between them. Germline CDR1 is SGHDN and CDR2 is FVKESK. DNA for the CDR3: TGTGCCAGCAGCCATCCGCTCCTAGCGTATCAGGGTAATGAGCAGTTCTTC. This sequence encodes CASSHPLLAYQGNEQFF.

The table lists this clonotype with a few counts. The J gene is TRBJ1-1, the V gene TRBV5-1, with no clear D. Looked up from germline, CDR1 is SGHRS and CDR2 is YFSETQ. The CDR3 spans 13 residues. V was trimmed by 4 bases and J by 5 bases, leaving 12 bases between them. In DNA, the CDR3 is TGCGCCAGCAGCAGAGAGGTTCGGACTGAAGCTTTCTTT. It translates to CASSREVRTEAFF.

V and J are TRBV5-1 and TRBJ1-1, with D maybe TRBD1 (5 bases). Deletions cut 2 bases from V and 1 base from J, with 15 bases between. The germline V gene encodes CDR1 SGHRS and CDR2 YFSETQ. There are 16 residues in the CDR3. The CDR3 DNA is TGCGCCAGCAGCTTCGTACCCGGGACGGAGAACACTGAAGCTTTCTTT. Protein: CASSFVPGTENTEAFF. Using reference TRBV5-1 and TRBJ1-1 for the parts outside the CDR3, the full variable domain is KAGVTQTPRYLIKTRGQQVTLSCSPISGHRSVSWYQQTPGQGLQFLFEYFSETQRNKGNFPGRFSGRQFSNSRSEMNVSTLELGDSALYLCASSFVPGTENTEAFFGQGTRLTVV.

The chain couples TRBV5-1 to TRBJ2-7; weak D call: TRBD1 (5 bases). The germline V and J ends were trimmed by 0 bases and 3 bases, with 13 bases remaining between them. Germline V gene lookup returns CDR1 SGHRS and CDR2 YFSETQ. The CDR3 totals 15 residues. In DNA form, the CDR3 reads TGCGCCAGCAGCTTGGCGCGTGACAGCAACTACGAGCAGTACTTC. Protein: CASSLARDSNYEQYF.

The chain's CDR3 is CASSITGIQWNTEAFF. The CDR3 DNA reads as TGTGCCAGTAGTATAACCGGTATTCAGTGGAACACTGAAGCTTTCTTT. The V gene is TRBV19, the J gene TRBJ1-1; unclear D gene. V lost 2 bases and J lost 1, with 14 bases in between. Germline V CDR1 and CDR2: LNHDA, SQIVND (reference sequence). The CDR3 has 16 residues.

This clonotype was counted a few times. The V and J genes are TRBV10-3 and TRBJ1-1; no definite D call. Germline V CDR1 and CDR2: ENHRY, SYGVKD. This CDR3 comprises 13 residues. V was pared by 7 bases and J by 0 bases, with 9 bases between. CDR3 region: CAITGLMNTEAFF. CDR3 in DNA: TGTGCCATCACGGGCCTAATGAACACTGAAGCTTTCTTT.

The chain carries TRBV20-1 and TRBJ2-1; no definite D call. V was clipped by 3 bases and J by 8 bases, with 17 bases between them. The CDR3 loop spans 14 amino acids. Germline V CDR1 and CDR2: DFQATT, SNEGSKA (reference sequence). As DNA, the CDR3 is TGCAGTGCTAGTCTCTCCGCAACGGTAGATGAGCAGTTCTTC. Its translation is CSASLSATVDEQFF.

The gene calls are TRBV27 and TRBJ2-7; D unclear. V was trimmed by 0 bases and J by 7 bases, leaving 10 bases between them. Germline values: CDR1 MNHEY, CDR2 SMNVEV (reference sequence). The CDR3 loop spans 13 amino acids. In DNA form, the CDR3 reads TGTGCCAGCAGTTTATCGTTCCTACGGGAGCAGTACTTC. As protein: CASSLSFLREQYF.

CDR3 DNA: TGTGCCAGCAGCGAGACAGATACGCAGTATTTT. It specifies CASSETDTQYF. J is TRBJ2-3 and V is TRBV7-2; no firm D call. Trimming took 5 bases from V and 3 from J, leaving 3 bases between them. The CDR3 contains 11 residues. Germline V gene lookup returns CDR1 SGHTA and CDR2 FQGNSA. The full variable domain, completed using reference TRBV7-2 and TRBJ2-3, is GAGVSQSPSNKVTEKGKDVELRCDPISGHTALYWYRQSLGQGLEFLIYFQGNSAPDKSGLPSDRFSAERTGGSVSTLTIQRTQQEDSAVYLCASSETDTQYFGPGTRLTVL.

The chain recombines TRBV7-3 with TRBJ2-2; D perhaps matches TRBD1 (6 bases). V dropped 1 base and J dropped 1 base, with 10 bases sitting between them. CDR1 SGHTA and CDR2 FQGTGA come from the germline V gene. The CDR3 spans 16 residues. CDR3 DNA sequence: TGTGCCAGCAGCTTAAATGGGGGCTTGAACACCGGGGAGCTGTTTTTT. It translates to CASSLNGGLNTGELFF.

This clonotype has just a few counts. The V gene is TRBV12-3 or TRBV12-4, the J gene TRBJ2-1; 8 bases agree with TRBD2. J was trimmed by 1 base and V by 6 bases; bases with no gene match: 2. CDR3 length: 14 amino acids. The CDR3: CASSSGSSYNEQFF. The CDR3 DNA reads TGTGCCAGCAGCAGCGGGAGTTCCTACAATGAGCAGTTCTTC.

This chain joins TRBV6-2 or TRBV6-3 and TRBJ2-7; 9 bases map to TRBD1. The CDR3 has 16 amino acids. The trim removed 3 bases at V and 2 bases at J, leaving 8 bases unmatched. Per germline, CDR1 MNHEY and CDR2 SVGEGT. CDR3: CASSYSDRGSPYEQYF. The DNA for the CDR3 is TGTGCCAGCAGTTATTCGGACAGGGGCTCGCCCTACGAGCAGTACTTC.

The chain uses TRBV20-1 and TRBJ1-2, with D possibly being TRBD1 (6 bases). The CDR3 totals 14 residues. Germline CDR1 reads DFQATT; CDR2 reads SNEGSKA (reference sequence). V gave up 0 bases and J gave up 4 bases, with 12 bases separating them. The CDR3 reads CSARDIGTFYGYTF. Written as DNA, the CDR3 is TGCAGTGCTAGAGATATCGGGACATTCTATGGCTACACCTTC.

The gene calls are TRBV5-1 and TRBJ1-1, with D perhaps TRBD1 (5 bases). Germline CDR1 SGHRS, CDR2 YFSETQ. V lost 2 bases and J lost 2, with 16 bases in between. The CDR3 runs 16 residues. CDR3 in amino acids: CASSLGGTRFNTEAFF. CDR3 nucleotides: TGCGCCAGCAGCTTAGGCGGGACCCGATTTAACACTGAAGCTTTCTTT.